The clone carrying this TCR beta chain was seen only a few times. What it recognizes is unknown. Treatment defined: treatment-naive control, cytoreductive nephrectomy. Control samples are tumors resected by cytoreductive nephrectomy without prior radiation. Sequenced control tumors were from over ten males and a few females, median age approximately 62. The data belong to a study of radiation and T cells in renal cell carcinoma. Notes on the study in general: Irradiated tumors had higher TCR clonality than control tumors.

Libraries were prepared by immunoSEQ multiplex PCR; TCRdb keeps only in-frame clonotypes and omits some of them. Of over 8,000 clones in the sample, approximately 60% were seen once. Trimming removed 1 base at V and 7 bases at J, with 10 bases between. The CDR3 extends over 12 amino acids. Germline values: CDR1 GTSNPN, CDR2 SVGIG (reference sequence). This sample comprised tumor tissue, obtained from a patient whose treatment was nephrectomy without radiotherapy. This receptor was obtained from a man aged 60 to 69 with renal cell carcinoma. V and J are TRBV30 and TRBJ2-5, with D unresolved. The CDR3 region is CAWSALRGTQYF. DNA of the CDR3: TGTGCCTGGAGTGCGTTACGAGGGACCCAGTACTTC.